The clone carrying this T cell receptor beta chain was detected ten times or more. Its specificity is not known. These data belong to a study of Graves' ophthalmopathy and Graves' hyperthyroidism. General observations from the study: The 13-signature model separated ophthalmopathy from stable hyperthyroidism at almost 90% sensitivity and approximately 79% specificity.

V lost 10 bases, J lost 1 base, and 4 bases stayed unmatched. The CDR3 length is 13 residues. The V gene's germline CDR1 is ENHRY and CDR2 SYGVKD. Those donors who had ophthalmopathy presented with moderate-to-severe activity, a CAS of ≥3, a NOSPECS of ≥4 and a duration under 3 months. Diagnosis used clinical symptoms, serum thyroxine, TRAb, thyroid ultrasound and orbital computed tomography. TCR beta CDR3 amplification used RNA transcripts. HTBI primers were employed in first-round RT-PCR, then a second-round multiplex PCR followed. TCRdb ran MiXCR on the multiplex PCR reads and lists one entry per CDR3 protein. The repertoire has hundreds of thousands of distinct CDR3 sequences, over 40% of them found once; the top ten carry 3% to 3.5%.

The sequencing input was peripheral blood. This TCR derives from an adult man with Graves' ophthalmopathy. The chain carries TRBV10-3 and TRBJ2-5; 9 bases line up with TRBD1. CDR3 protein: CASRDRAQETQYF. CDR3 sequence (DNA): TGTGCCAGCAGGGACAGGGCCCAAGAGACCCAGTACTTC.